A few counts support the clone carrying this T cell receptor beta chain. Diagnoses rested on clinical symptoms, serum thyroxine and TRAb, thyroid ultrasound and orbital computed tomography. V shed 4 bases and J shed 0 bases, with 8 bases lying between them. The CDR3 is made up of 13 amino acids. The germline gives CDR1 DFQATT, CDR2 SNEGSKA (reference sequence). RNA transcripts served as the template for amplifying TCR beta CDR3 regions. The HTBI set primed first-round TCR CDR3 RT-PCR. TCRdb recomputed calls from the multiplex PCR reads with MiXCR, one row per CDR3 protein. The data show about 300,000 distinct CDR3 sequences, less than 20% seen once. This entry is derived from a study of T cells in Graves' hyperthyroidism and ophthalmopathy.

The sample taken for sequencing was blood. This clonotype was obtained from a man in his fifties with Graves' ophthalmopathy. The V and J genes are TRBV20-1 and TRBJ2-3; no clear D gene. In DNA form, the CDR3 reads TGCAGTGCTAATGGCCCTAGCACAGATACGCAGTATTTT. Residues: CSANGPSTDTQYF.